These 21 T cell receptor beta chains originate from one sample sequenced in a study of T cells expressing NK-cell markers (dated by TCRdb to 2018 to 2021). The method was 5' RACE. Reads for this sample came from an Illumina HiSeq 2000. TCRdb reprocessed the reads, so every CDR3 protein sequence counts as one entry and DNA is not shown. The table of this sample itemizes about 140,000 distinct CDR3 sequences. The top ten clonotypes cover roughly 12% of the sample. Sequencing used blood T cells: a sorted CD56 or NKG2C T cell subset, CD4+ or CD8+ T cells, or bulk PBMC T cells (not recorded which). The receptors were sampled from a man between 18 and 35 years old in good health. Donor details come from another sample of the same person, matched by shared clones.

V usage is TRBV19 and J usage is TRBJ1-1; TCRdb gives TRBD1 as the D gene, but with no DNA this cannot be confirmed. The CDR3 runs 15 residues. Per germline, CDR1 LNHDA and CDR2 SQIVND (reference sequence). CDR3 sequence reads: CASSTLTGQIAEAFF.

The chain has TRBV19 and TRBJ2-4; TCRdb lists TRBD2, though no DNA is available to test this call. The germline V gene has CDR1 LNHDA and CDR2 SQIVND (reference sequence). This CDR3 has 17 residues. This chain's CDR3 is CASSIGTSGRTGNIQYF.

The chain combines TRBV29-1 with TRBJ2-1; TCRdb's D call of TRBD2 is untestable without DNA. CDR1 SQVTM and CDR2 ANQGSEA come from the germline V gene. There are 19 residues in the CDR3. The CDR3 here is CSVEGYRDGGLAAWDEQFF.

This CDR3 is CATSRDRGLGHNEQFF. The chain joins TRBV15 to TRBJ2-1; without DNA, the TCRdb call of TRBD2 cannot be checked. The germline V gene encodes CDR1 LNHNV and CDR2 YYDKDF (reference sequence). The CDR3 runs 16 residues.

The gene calls are TRBV29-1 and TRBJ2-1; the TCRdb D gene call, TRBD2, has no DNA to confirm it. Germline-derived CDR1 and CDR2 are SQVTM and ANQGSEA. CDR3 length: 11 residues. The CDR3: CSVKTSLGQFF.

This sequence joins TRBV7-3 and TRBJ2-7; the TCRdb D gene call, TRBD1, has no DNA to confirm it. The CDR3 length is 15 residues. Germline V gene lookup returns CDR1 SGHTA and CDR2 FQGTGA. The CDR3: CASSPGQGPSYEQYF.

The V gene is TRBV9, the J gene TRBJ2-1. In germline, CDR1 is SGDLS, CDR2 YYNGEE. The CDR3 runs to 13 residues. The CDR3 sequence is CASSVIDSSEQFF.

The chain couples TRBV10-3 to TRBJ2-1; lacking DNA, the TRBD1 call made by TCRdb goes unchecked. The CDR3 spans 15 residues. Germline-derived CDR1 and CDR2 are ENHRY and SYGVKD. The CDR3 here is CAISEPGQSYNEQFF.

J is TRBJ2-2 and V is TRBV6-5; with no DNA, the TCRdb D assignment of TRBD1 cannot be verified. Germline assignment: CDR1 MNHEY and CDR2 SVGAGI. CDR3 size: 14 residues. The CDR3 sequence: CASSLPWNTGELFF.

This CDR3 reads CASTTTTENKNIQYF. The chain couples TRBV11-2 to TRBJ2-4. The CDR3 length is 15 residues. The germline CDR1 and CDR2 sequences are SGHAT and FQNNGV.

The chain links TRBV19 to TRBJ2-4. CDR3 size: 13 residues. From germline, CDR1 is LNHDA and CDR2 SQIVND (reference sequence). Here the CDR3 reads CASSIAVSGIQYF.

This chain joins TRBV20-1 and TRBJ1-4; TCRdb calls TRBD1, which cannot be checked without DNA. The CDR3 has 13 amino acids. In germline, CDR1 is DFQATT, CDR2 SNEGSKA (reference sequence). The CDR3 reads CSARGEEGEKLFF.

The gene calls are TRBV7-9 and TRBJ2-3; TCRdb proposes TRBD1, but this gene call is untestable without DNA. The V gene's germline CDR1 is SEHNR and CDR2 FQNEAQ (reference sequence). The CDR3 contains 16 residues. The CDR3: CASSLARPEGTDTQYF.

This chain uses TRBV10-3 with TRBJ2-7. Germline V gene lookup returns CDR1 ENHRY and CDR2 SYGVKD. The CDR3 is made up of 13 amino acids. Here the CDR3 reads CAISEWDVDEQYF.

The chain couples TRBV7-3 to TRBJ2-3. Per germline, CDR1 SGHTA and CDR2 FQGTGA. The CDR3 length is 13 residues. The CDR3 spells CASSSIIGDAQYF.

The chain uses TRBV5-1 and TRBJ2-7; TCRdb's D call of TRBD1 is untestable without DNA. Germline CDR1 is SGHRS and CDR2 is YFSETQ. The CDR3 loop spans 14 amino acids. CDR3 amino acids: CASSLGTGLSEQYF.

This sequence joins TRBV6-2 or TRBV6-3 and TRBJ2-5; TCRdb calls TRBD1, which cannot be checked without DNA. CDR1 is MNHEY and CDR2 is SVGEGT in the germline V gene. This CDR3 region has 17 residues. The CDR3 spells CASSLYDRTTREETQYF.

The chain employs TRBV30 and TRBJ2-7; the TRBD1 assignment by TCRdb is unverifiable without DNA. Germline V gives CDR1 GTSNPN, CDR2 SVGIG (reference sequence). CDR3 size: 13 residues. CDR3 loop: CAWRRTGSYEQYF.

The rearrangement joins TRBV7-6 to TRBJ2-3. The length of the CDR3 is 12 residues. The germline V gene has CDR1 SGHVS and CDR2 FNYEAQ. The CDR3 spells CASSPDTDTQYF.

The chain links TRBV5-1 to TRBJ1-5. The CDR3 runs to 14 residues. The germline CDR1 and CDR2 sequences are SGHRS and YFSETQ. Here the CDR3 reads CASSPEGFDQPQHF.

The V gene is TRBV4-1, the J gene TRBJ2-5; TCRdb's D call, TRBD1, is unchecked because there is no DNA. CDR3 length: 14 amino acids. Germline CDR1 reads MGHRA; CDR2 reads YSYEKL. This chain's CDR3 is CASSLPGSRETQYF.